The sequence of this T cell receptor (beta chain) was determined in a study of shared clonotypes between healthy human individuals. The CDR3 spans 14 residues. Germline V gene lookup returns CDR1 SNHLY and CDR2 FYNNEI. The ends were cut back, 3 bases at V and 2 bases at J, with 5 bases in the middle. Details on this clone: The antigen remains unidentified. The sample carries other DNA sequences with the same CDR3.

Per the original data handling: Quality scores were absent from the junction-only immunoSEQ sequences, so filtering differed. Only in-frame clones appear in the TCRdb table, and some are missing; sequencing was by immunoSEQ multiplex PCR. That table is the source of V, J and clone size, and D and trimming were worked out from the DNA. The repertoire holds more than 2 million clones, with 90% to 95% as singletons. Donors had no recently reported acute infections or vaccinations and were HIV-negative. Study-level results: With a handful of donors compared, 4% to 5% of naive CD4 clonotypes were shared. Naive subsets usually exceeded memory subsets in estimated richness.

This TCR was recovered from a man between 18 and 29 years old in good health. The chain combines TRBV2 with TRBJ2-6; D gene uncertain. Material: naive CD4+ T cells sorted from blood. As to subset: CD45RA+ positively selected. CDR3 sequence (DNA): TGTGCCAGCAGTGAGGGAACTGGGGCCAACGTCCTGACTTTC. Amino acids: CASSEGTGANVLTF. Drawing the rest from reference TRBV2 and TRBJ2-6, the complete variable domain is EPEVTQTPSHQVTQMGQEVILRCVPISNHLYFYWYRQILGQKVEFLVSFYNNEISEKSEIFDDQFSVERPDGSNFTLKIRSTKLEDSAMYFCASSEGTGANVLTFGAGSRLTVL.